These 6 T cell receptor beta chains were sequenced from one sample in a study of CD8+ T cells in alopecia areata. Isolated RNA was reverse transcribed into cDNA used as the sequencing template. Only in-frame clones appear in the TCRdb table, and some are missing; sequencing was by immunoSEQ multiplex PCR. The sample contains under 350,000 clones, none of them singletons. CD4, CD8alpha, NKG2D, NKG2ACE and other markers guided sorting of pooled cutaneous lymph node cells. The sequenced sample consisted of CD4+ T cells sorted from a lymph node. Source of these receptors: a C3H/HeJ mouse with alopecia areata. Strain haplotype at MHC: H2-k.

A note on this clone: The gene symbols are mouse symbols. The sequence runs out 4 residues before the end of the CDR3; the remainder is reconstructed from the germline J gene. The sample carries other DNA sequences with the same CDR3. The chain employs TRBV31 and TRBJ2-2, with D perhaps TRBD1 (8 bases). The CDR3 is 15 residues long. Deletions cut 3 bases from V and 2 bases from J, with 13 bases between. Germline V CDR1 and CDR2: GKSSPN, SITVG. CDR3 bases read: TGTGCCTGGAGCCTACAGGGGGGGAACACCGGG. It translates to CAWSLQGGNTG. The whole CDR3 is CAWSLQGGNTGQLYF.

This clone showed up just a few times. Any gene name here is a mouse gene name. The CDR3 end lies 4 residues beyond the end of the read and is filled in from the germline J gene. The chain recombines TRBV19 with TRBJ2-3; D is perhaps TRBD1 (5 bases). The ends were cut back, 6 bases at V and 2 bases at J, with 13 bases in the middle. Germline CDR1 is FNHDT and CDR2 is SITEND (reference sequence). The CDR3 is 14 residues long. The CDR3 loop is CASTSTETAETLYF. The sequenced CDR3 bases are TGTGCCAGCACCTCGACAGAAACTGCAGAA. The full variable domain, with the rest looked up from reference TRBV19 and TRBJ2-3, is GGIITQTPKFLIGQEGQKLTLKCQQNFNHDTMYWYRQDSGKGLRLIYYSITENDLQKGDLSEGYDASREKKSSFSLTVTSAQKNEMAVFLCASTSTETAETLYFGSGTRLTVL.

This clone was found a few times. Mouse gene names apply. The DNA ends 4 residues before the CDR3 does, and the rest of the CDR3 is filled in from the germline J gene. The V call is TRBV31, the J call TRBJ2-5; possible D gene TRBD1, 5 bases. The CDR3 sequence is 14 residues long. The germline V gene encodes CDR1 GKSSPN and CDR2 SITVG. The ends were cut back, 0 bases at V and 2 bases at J, with 9 bases in the middle. The CDR3 here is CAWSLARAQDTQYF. CDR3 bases read: TGTGCCTGGAGTCTAGCCAGGGCCCAAGAC.

Regarding this clone: Mouse names are used for the genes. The observed sequence ends 4 residues before the CDR3 terminus, with the missing tail filled in from the germline J gene. This sequence joins TRBV13-3 and TRBJ2-2, with 10 bases fitting TRBD2. This CDR3 comprises 14 residues. The germline CDR1 and CDR2 sequences are NNHDY and SYVADS. With 9 bases clipped from V and 4 bases from J, the junction kept 6 bases outside the gene matches. The CDR3 bases that were read are TGTGCCACCTCTGGGGGGGCGCCCACCGGG. Protein sequence: CATSGGAPTG. The entire CDR3 reads CATSGGAPTGQLYF.

Worth noting for this clone: A much larger clone is a single base away; this may be a read error. Here the gene names and germline are mouse. The read ends 4 residues shy of where the CDR3 ends; the end is completed using the germline J gene. The chain links TRBV13-1 to TRBJ1-1; D is undetermined. The V and J ends lost 2 bases and 4 bases respectively, with 6 bases between them. Per the germline V gene, CDR1 is NSHNY and CDR2 is SYGAGN. CDR3 size: 12 residues. The CDR3 reads CASSDRTTEVFF. CDR3 bases read: TGTGCCAGCAGTGACAGAACCACA.

A note on this clone: Gene names and germline refer to mouse. The read stops 4 residues short of the end of the CDR3; the missing end is completed from the germline J gene. This chain connects TRBV1 to TRBJ2-2; no reliable D call. V was trimmed by 0 bases and J by 3 bases, leaving 5 bases between them. The V gene's germline CDR1 is NSQYPW and CDR2 LRSPGD (reference sequence). CDR3 length: 14 residues. The CDR3 is CTCSADPDTGQLYF. The CDR3 DNA, read in part, is TGCACCTGCAGTGCAGATCCAGACACCGGG.